This T cell receptor (beta chain) was found in a study of blood T cells in healthy people across ages. Study-level points and caveats: Both higher diversity and more naive CD4+ cells marked long-lived donors when set against aged donors.

Samples each yielded at least 5 micrograms of total RNA. Germline loops: CDR1 LGHNA, CDR2 YNFKEQ. The V segment lost 5 bases and the J segment 4 bases; nucleotides outside the gene matches: 3. The CDR3 has 13 residues. This clonotype was detected only a few times. The antigen remains undetermined. A second PCR of about 6 to 11 cycles used a sample-barcoded 5' primer and a J-beta primer mix. Unique molecular identifiers of 12 random nucleotides labeled each cDNA. TCRdb called the 5' RACE reads again in MiXCR, with one record for every CDR3 protein. The sample carries around 690,000 distinct CDR3 sequences, under 65% recorded once.

The rearrangement joins TRBV4-2 to TRBJ2-3; 7 bases align to TRBD2. Sequenced input: blood. This TCR came from a man between 60 and 70 years old in good health. This chain's CDR3 is CASSAGLADTQYF. The CDR3 nucleotides are TGTGCCAGCAGCGCAGGACTAGCAGATACGCAGTATTTT.